This T cell receptor beta chain emerged from a study of blood T cell repertoires in COVID-19. On the study more broadly: Sources were T cells, B-cell-depleted T cells, or PBMCs; the material itself was cDNA or gDNA.

In assigning cohorts, the study relied on participant-reported clinical history. All recovered Cohort 3 donors got two negative PCRs, got clearance, or saw symptom resolution. The protocol was immunoSEQ multiplex PCR, while the TCRdb copy is restricted to in-frame clones and leaves out a portion. The profile shows 200,000 or so clones, 84% of them singletons. V gave up 4 bases and J gave up 7 bases, with 11 bases separating them. Germline assignment: CDR1 SEHNR and CDR2 FQNEAQ (reference sequence). There are 12 residues in the CDR3. J is TRBJ2-7 and V is TRBV7-9; D ambiguous. The sequence was collected from a man aged 55 to 70 who had recovered from COVID-19. The sequencing input was PBMCs or T cells enriched from blood (not recorded which). CDR3 region: CASSSSSLEQYF. DNA for the CDR3: TGTGCCAGCAGCTCATCTAGTTTGGAGCAGTACTTC.